The 18 T cell receptor beta chains listed next were all sequenced from one sample in a study of breast tumors, draining lymph nodes, adjacent tissues. The lymph nodes were axillary draining lymph nodes from breast cancer patients. TCRdb independently ran MiXCR on the multiplex PCR reads; one entry per CDR3 protein. The data hold about 100,000 distinct CDR3 sequences, with over 20% observed a single time. What was sequenced was axillary lymph node tissue. These receptors all stem from a female donor with breast cancer. Some clones in this sample may be carry-over from other donors' samples.

This clonotype was detected ten times or more. V is TRBV29-1 and J is TRBJ1-3; tentative D call: TRBD1 (5 bases). The germline V and J ends were trimmed by 4 bases and 0 bases, with 19 bases remaining between them. The CDR3 sequence is 17 residues long. Germline V gene data show CDR1 as SQVTM and CDR2 as ANQGSEA. As DNA, the CDR3 is TGCAGCGTTGTCACAGGATCCCCGACCAGCTCTGGAAACACCATATATTTT. It is translated as CSVVTGSPTSSGNTIYF.

V is TRBV2 and J is TRBJ2-2; D is possibly TRBD1 (5 bases). The CDR3 is 13 amino acids. The germline CDR1 and CDR2 sequences are SNHLY and FYNNEI. V lost 6 bases and J lost 3, with 8 bases in between. CDR3 region: CASRQTDTGELFF. For the CDR3, the DNA is TGTGCCAGCAGGCAGACAGACACCGGGGAGCTGTTTTTT.

With regard to this clonotype: A read error is possible here, since a much larger clone lies one base away. The V and J genes are TRBV5-4 and TRBJ2-6, with D possibly matching TRBD1 (5 bases). This CDR3 is built from 15 residues. In germline, CDR1 is SGHNT, CDR2 YYREEE (reference sequence). The CDR3 loop reads CASSLVASGANALTF. The CDR3 DNA is TGTGCCAGCAGCTTGGTCGCCTCTGGGGCCAACGCCCTGACTTTC.

Note on this clonotype: With a much larger clone just one base away, this may be a read error. The conserved final phenylalanine or tryptophan is absent from the CDR3, which likely points to a read error. V is TRBV19 and J is TRBJ1-2; maybe TRBD1 (5 bases). This CDR3 is 15 amino acids long. Trimming left V 4 bases short and J 6 bases short, with 18 bases between. The germline gives CDR1 LNHDA, CDR2 SQIVND (reference sequence). CDR3 nucleotide sequence: TGTGCCAGTAGTACCCCCCCCGGGACTATCCATGGCTACACCCTC. It specifies CASSTPPGTIHGYTL.

This clonotype was counted ten times or more. This sequence joins TRBV6-4 and TRBJ1-3, with D perhaps TRBD1 (5 bases). CDR1 is MRHNA, CDR2 SNTAGT, per germline. CDR3 length: 17 amino acids. With 3 bases removed from V and 2 bases from J, the gap between germline ends came to 17 bases. CDR3 in DNA: TGTGCCAGCAGTGAAAACCGCCCGCTGGGGGCTGGAAACACCATATATTTT. Protein sequence: CASSENRPLGAGNTIYF.

This clonotype was picked up many times. DNA for the CDR3: TGTGCCAGTAGTATGCTAGGGGAGCCGGGGAGCTCCTACAATGAGCAGTTCTTC. Its protein product is CASSMLGEPGSSYNEQFF. The chain has TRBV19 and TRBJ2-1; tentatively, D is TRBD1 or TRBD2 (5 bases each). CDR1 is LNHDA, CDR2 SQIVND, per germline (reference sequence). The ends were cut back, 3 bases at V and 0 bases at J, with 18 bases in the middle. This CDR3 contains 18 residues.

This clonotype came up a few times. The chain carries TRBV6-1 and TRBJ2-3, with D hard to call. Germline CDR1 MNHNS, CDR2 SASEGT. The V gene lost 1 base and the J gene lost 2 bases, with 19 bases spanning the gap. The CDR3 sequence is 18 residues long. CDR3 nucleotide sequence: TGTGCCAGCAGTGAAGGGCCCCCATCCTCATGGAACACAGATACGCAGTATTTT. It specifies CASSEGPPSSWNTDTQYF.

This clonotype was counted ten times or more. The chain combines TRBV7-9 with TRBJ2-7; possibly TRBD2 for D (6 bases). Trimming shortened V by 5 bases and J by 0 bases, and 17 bases separated the two germline ends. This CDR3 spans 16 amino acids. CDR1 is SEHNR and CDR2 is FQNEAQ in the germline V gene (reference sequence). Here the CDR3 reads CASSHEPGRDSYEQYF. As DNA, the CDR3 is TGTGCCAGCAGCCACGAGCCCGGGAGAGACTCCTACGAGCAGTACTTC.

The V gene is TRBV6-1, the J gene TRBJ1-6, with 8 bases fitting TRBD1. V trimming: 6 bases; J trimming: 7 bases; junction bases outside the gene matches: 2. CDR3 size: 13 residues. Germline CDR1 is MNHNS and CDR2 is SASEGT. The chain's CDR3 is CASRTGANSPLHF. CDR3 sequence (DNA): TGTGCCAGCAGGACAGGGGCAAATTCACCCCTCCACTTT.

This clonotype was seen a few times. The CDR3 DNA sequence: TGTGCCAGCAGTCCAGGGGGCGCCCCAAGCAATCAGCCCCAGCATTTT. Amino acids: CASSPGGAPSNQPQHF. The rearrangement uses TRBV27 and TRBJ1-5; TRBD1 matches at 8 bases. CDR3 size: 16 residues. The germline V gene encodes CDR1 MNHEY and CDR2 SMNVEV (reference sequence). With V trimmed by 5 bases and J by 1 base, 7 bases remained unmatched.

At least ten counts were recorded for this clonotype. J is TRBJ1-2 and V is TRBV2; D is unresolved. The ends were cut back, 1 base at V and 7 bases at J, with 16 bases in the middle. The CDR3 runs 15 residues. Looked up from germline, CDR1 is SNHLY and CDR2 is FYNNEI. This CDR3 is CASSEEVSSASGYTF. In nucleotides, the CDR3 is TGTGCCAGCAGTGAAGAGGTTTCCTCGGCCTCTGGCTACACCTTC.

In the case of this clonotype: With a much larger clone just one base away, this may be a read error. The genes are TRBV6-6 and TRBJ2-1; 16 positions match TRBD2. V lost 4 bases, J lost 11 bases, and 11 bases stayed unmatched. From germline, CDR1 is MNHNY and CDR2 SVGAGI (reference sequence). There are 17 residues in the CDR3. The CDR3 coding sequence is TGTGCCAGCAGTTCCATAGGGACTAGCGGGGGGGGATATAAGCAGTTCTTC. It encodes CASSSIGTSGGGYKQFF.

The rearrangement uses TRBV30 and TRBJ2-1; no definite D call. Between the trimmed V and J ends, which lost 4 bases and 8 bases, there was a span of 9 bases. Germline V lookup: CDR1 GTSNPN, CDR2 SVGIG (reference sequence). CDR3 length: 11 residues. The CDR3 bases are TGTGCCTGGACCAATGGGCATGAGCAGTTCTTC. Encoded protein: CAWTNGHEQFF.

This clonotype was seen at least ten times. The chain employs TRBV7-3 and TRBJ2-3; the D is unclear. Between the trimmed V and J ends, which lost 1 base and 1 base, there was a span of 9 bases. Germline CDR1 and CDR2: SGHTA and FQGTGA. This CDR3 spans 15 amino acids. In DNA, the CDR3 is TGTGCCAGCAGCTTAAGTAGTAGTGGCACAGATACGCAGTATTTT. Translating gives CASSLSSSGTDTQYF.

This clonotype was counted at least ten times. This chain links TRBV4-2 with TRBJ1-3; unclear D gene. There are 14 residues in the CDR3. V gave up 2 bases and J gave up 1 base, with 6 bases separating them. Germline values: CDR1 LGHNA, CDR2 YNFKEQ. CDR3 coding DNA: TGTGCCAGCAGCCAACAAGGGTCTGGAAACACCATATATTTT. The encoded protein is CASSQQGSGNTIYF.

This clonotype was observed many times. The J gene is TRBJ2-7, the V gene TRBV11-2, with D uncertain. The CDR3 spans 13 residues. The V gene lost 5 bases and the J gene lost 5 bases, with 13 bases spanning the gap. From germline, CDR1 is SGHAT and CDR2 FQNNGV. DNA of the CDR3: TGTGCCAGCAGCGAAGGACCAAAGGACGAGCAGTACTTC. Translating it yields CASSEGPKDEQYF.

This chain links TRBV15 with TRBJ1-1; D is uncertain. Per germline, CDR1 LNHNV and CDR2 YYDKDF (reference sequence). Trimming shortened V by 3 bases and J by 11 bases, and 16 bases separated the two germline ends. The CDR3 has 13 amino acids. CDR3 region: CATSSLSGAVAFF. The CDR3 DNA reads TGTGCCACCAGCAGTTTATCGGGAGCGGTGGCTTTCTTT. Combining the CDR3 with reference TRBV15 and TRBJ1-1 gives the whole variable domain DAMVIQNPRYQVTQFGKPVTLSCSQTLNHNVMYWYQQKSSQAPKLLFHYYDKDFNNEADTPDNFQSRRPNTSFCFLDIRSPGLGDTAMYLCATSSLSGAVAFFGQGTRLTVV.

This clonotype occurred many times. The chain couples TRBV5-1 to TRBJ1-2; D uncertain. CDR1 and CDR2 (germline): SGHRS, YFSETQ. V was shortened by 0 bases and J by 8 bases, with 14 bases between the two germline ends. The CDR3 totals 14 residues. The CDR3 loop is CASSLAGYGLGYTF. The CDR3 coding sequence is TGCGCCAGCAGCTTGGCGGGTTATGGGCTAGGCTACACCTTC. The whole variable domain, remainder taken from reference TRBV5-1 and TRBJ1-2, is KAGVTQTPRYLIKTRGQQVTLSCSPISGHRSVSWYQQTPGQGLQFLFEYFSETQRNKGNFPGRFSGRQFSNSRSEMNVSTLELGDSALYLCASSLAGYGLGYTFGSGTRLTVV.